The 26 T cell receptor beta chains in this list originate from one sample, sequenced in a study of OX40 agonist ivuxolimab in advanced cancers. Produced via immunoSEQ multiplex PCR; TCRdb's table is partial and in-frame only. The data hold 55,000 to 75,000 clones, with around 84% observed a single time. The sample was CD4+ or CD8+ T cells sorted from blood, taken in a trial of the OX40 agonist ivuxolimab. These receptors came from an adult with an advanced solid tumor such as melanoma, head and neck, liver or kidney cancer.

The CDR3 DNA reads TGCAGCGTTGAAGCGGTAGAGGGACAGGGGATGCATGTGGGCTACACCTTC. As protein: CSVEAVEGQGMHVGYTF. V is TRBV29-1 and J is TRBJ1-2, with 10 bases identical to TRBD1. The ends lost 1 base at V and 8 bases at J; junction bases unmatched: 16. Germline CDR1 is SQVTM and CDR2 is ANQGSEA. The length of the CDR3 is 17 residues.

The chain has TRBV20-1 and TRBJ1-1; D gene uncertain. The CDR3 runs 11 residues. Between the trimmed V and J ends, which lost 0 bases and 9 bases, there was a span of 8 bases. CDR1 is DFQATT, CDR2 SNEGSKA, per germline (reference sequence). The CDR3 DNA reads TGCAGTGCTAGAGAGTTAGGGAAAGCTTTCTTT. Amino acid sequence: CSARELGKAFF.

This clone was found a few times. The CDR3 DNA reads TGTGCCAGCAGCTTAGGGCTCGACACGGCCACAGATACGCAGTATTTT. Translation: CASSLGLDTATDTQYF. The chain employs TRBV7-9 and TRBJ2-3; D is uncertain. With 1 base removed from V and 2 bases from J, the gap between germline ends came to 13 bases. The CDR3 runs to 16 residues. Germline-derived CDR1 and CDR2 are SEHNR and FQNEAQ (reference sequence).

V gene TRBV6-1 combines with J gene TRBJ1-2, with a tentative D call TRBD1 (5 bases). V gave up 2 bases and J gave up 1 base, with 11 bases separating them. The CDR3 is 15 amino acids. Germline CDR1 is MNHNS and CDR2 is SASEGT. The CDR3 sequence is CASSEFVQGNYGYTF. In DNA form, the CDR3 reads TGTGCCAGCAGTGAATTCGTCCAGGGTAACTATGGCTACACCTTC.

The chain combines TRBV6-5 with TRBJ1-3; D is undetermined. This CDR3 region has 14 residues. The V end lost 2 bases, the J end lost 1 base, and 6 bases lay between the germline ends. The V gene's germline CDR1 is MNHEY and CDR2 SVGAGI. The CDR3 DNA reads TGTGCCAGCAGTTACGGGAAATCTGGAAACACCATATATTTT. This translates into CASSYGKSGNTIYF.

This chain connects TRBV6-1 to TRBJ1-5, with a tentative D call TRBD1 (6 bases). In germline, CDR1 is MNHNS, CDR2 SASEGT. V was shortened by 0 bases and J by 8 bases, with 11 bases between the two germline ends. This CDR3 region has 14 residues. The CDR3 coding sequence is TGTGCCAGCAGTGAAGCGGGAGGGGGGAAGCCCCAGCATTTT. It translates to CASSEAGGGKPQHF.

V usage is TRBV19 and J usage is TRBJ2-5; maybe TRBD1 (5 bases). V was pared by 4 bases and J by 4 bases, with 16 bases between. Germline loops: CDR1 LNHDA, CDR2 SQIVND (reference sequence). The CDR3 runs 15 residues. The CDR3 DNA sequence: TGTGCCAGTAGTACTTCTGCGACAGTCACAGAGACCCAGTACTTC. Translation gives CASSTSATVTETQYF.

A note on this clone: Likely a read error: the CDR3 ends without its conserved phenylalanine or tryptophan. The genes are TRBV7-9 and TRBJ2-4; D is tentatively TRBD1 or TRBD2 (5 bases each). The CDR3 covers 14 residues. Trimming took 3 bases from V and 5 from J, leaving 11 bases between them. Germline V gene lookup returns CDR1 SEHNR and CDR2 FQNEAQ (reference sequence). The CDR3 DNA sequence: TGTGCCAGCAGCTTGATAGGGGACCAAAACATTCAGTACTTA. This encodes CASSLIGDQNIQYL.

The genes are TRBV5-5 and TRBJ1-1, with D tentatively TRBD1 (6 bases). Germline CDR1 reads SGHKS; CDR2 reads YYEKEE (reference sequence). Trimming removed 5 bases from V and 0 bases from J, with 11 bases in between. The CDR3 extends over 14 amino acids. In DNA form, the CDR3 reads TGTGCCAGCAGTCGGGACATCATGAACACTGAAGCTTTCTTT. Translating gives CASSRDIMNTEAFF.

Turning to this clone: The junction shows a germline mismatch at one end, possibly a read error. The CDR3 nucleotides read TGTGCCAGCAGCGTAGACGGGGGCCCCTACAATGAGCAGTTCTTC. Residues: CASSVDGGPYNEQFF. The chain links TRBV11-2 to TRBJ2-1; TRBD1 or TRBD2 may be the D gene (6 bases each). This CDR3 spans 15 amino acids. CDR1 SGHAT and CDR2 FQNNGV come from the germline V gene.

The chain combines TRBV15 with TRBJ1-5; 7 bases are a match to TRBD1. Germline V gene data show CDR1 as LNHNV and CDR2 as YYDKDF (reference sequence). This CDR3 has 16 residues. V lost 1 base, J lost 5 bases, and 8 bases stayed unmatched. CDR3 protein: CATSRVGTVNYQPQHF. In nucleotides, the CDR3 is TGTGCCACCAGCAGAGTCGGGACAGTCAATTATCAGCCCCAGCATTTT.

This clone appeared once. The V and J genes are TRBV5-1 and TRBJ2-5; no firm D call. With 1 base removed from V and 2 bases from J, the gap between germline ends came to 9 bases. Per the germline V gene, CDR1 is SGHRS and CDR2 is YFSETQ. CDR3 length: 14 residues. The DNA for the CDR3 is TGCGCCAGCAGCTTGCTTTCAGAACAAGAGACCCAGTACTTC. Translating it yields CASSLLSEQETQYF.

In regard to this clone: The same CDR3 is also encoded by other DNA sequences in this sample. This sequence joins TRBV4-2 and TRBJ2-7; 9 bases line up with TRBD2. The length of the CDR3 is 15 residues. The V gene's germline CDR1 is LGHNA and CDR2 YNFKEQ. The trim removed 1 base at V and 6 bases at J, leaving 7 bases unmatched. The CDR3 is CASSQGGAGGREQYF. The CDR3 DNA reads as TGTGCCAGCAGCCAAGGGGGGGCGGGGGGGCGCGAGCAGTACTTC.

The genes are TRBV6-5 and TRBJ1-5; 7 bases are shared with TRBD1. The CDR3 runs 13 residues. J was trimmed by 7 bases and V by 6 bases; bases with no gene match: 6. Germline V lookup: CDR1 MNHEY, CDR2 SVGAGI. The CDR3 nucleotides are TGTGCCAGCAGGCCTACAGGGGCCCAGCCCCAGCATTTT. It translates to CASRPTGAQPQHF.

This sequence joins TRBV7-9 and TRBJ2-6; D is unclear. Trimming removed 9 bases at V and 0 bases at J, with 6 bases between. Germline V gene data show CDR1 as SEHNR and CDR2 as FQNEAQ (reference sequence). The CDR3 has 13 residues. CDR3: CASLHSGANVLTF. The CDR3 nucleotides read TGTGCCAGTCTTCACTCTGGGGCCAACGTCCTGACTTTC.

The gene calls are TRBV5-4 and TRBJ1-6, with TRBD1 matching over 9 bases. Germline CDR1 reads SGHNT; CDR2 reads YYREEE (reference sequence). The V gene end was trimmed by 5 bases and the J gene end by 10 bases; junction bases not matched to a gene: 13. This CDR3 region has 16 residues. The CDR3 nucleotides are TGTGCCAGCAGTCTCATTCCCTCAGGGACAGGGTCACCCCTCCACTTT. It yields the protein CASSLIPSGTGSPLHF.

This chain connects TRBV27 to TRBJ1-1, with a possible D match to TRBD1 (6 bases). V lost 7 bases to trimming and J lost 1 base, with 13 bases between them. This CDR3 is 14 amino acids long. The germline gives CDR1 MNHEY, CDR2 SMNVEV (reference sequence). The DNA for the CDR3 is TGTGCCAGCAACAGGGAATGGGGGAACACTGAAGCTTTCTTT. Its translation: CASNREWGNTEAFF.

This clone came up once. CDR3 sequence: CASSWTGGDEQYF. The CDR3 bases are TGCGCCAGCAGCTGGACAGGGGGCGACGAGCAGTACTTC. V is TRBV5-1 and J is TRBJ2-7; TRBD1 matches at 11 bases. Germline CDR1 reads SGHRS; CDR2 reads YFSETQ. The length of the CDR3 is 13 residues. With V trimmed by 3 bases and J by 5 bases, 1 base remained unmatched.

V is TRBV18 and J is TRBJ1-2; TRBD1 might be the D (5 bases). From germline, CDR1 is KGHSH and CDR2 LQKENI. The V and J ends lost 1 base and 8 bases respectively, with 14 bases between them. The CDR3 sequence is 14 residues long. DNA for the CDR3: TGTGCCAGCTCACCACTCAGGGCCCCGGAAGGCTACACCTTC. Its protein is CASSPLRAPEGYTF. Together with reference TRBV18 and TRBJ1-2, the CDR3 gives the full variable domain: NAGVMQNPRHLVRRRGQEARLRCSPMKGHSHVYWYRQLPEEGLKFMVYLQKENIIDESGMPKERFSAEFPKEGPSILRIQQVVRGDSAAYFCASSPLRAPEGYTFGSGTRLTVV.

The chain couples TRBV11-3 to TRBJ2-5, with D perhaps TRBD2 (5 bases). This CDR3 region has 12 residues. Between the trimmed V and J ends, which lost 2 bases and 8 bases, there was a span of 9 bases. Germline lookup yields CDR1 SGHNT and CDR2 YENEEA. CDR3: CASSLFEGTQYF. The CDR3 DNA reads TGTGCCAGCAGCTTATTTGAGGGCACCCAGTACTTC.

The V call is TRBV7-2, the J call TRBJ1-4; D is unclear. CDR3 length: 14 amino acids. Germline V CDR1 and CDR2: SGHTA, FQGNSA. V was cut by 1 base and J by 0 bases, with 3 bases left in between. The CDR3 here is CASSLGATNEKLFF. In nucleotides, the CDR3 is TGTGCCAGCAGCTTAGGGGCAACTAATGAAAAACTGTTTTTT.

V is TRBV6-5 and J is TRBJ1-5, with D possibly matching TRBD1 (5 bases). Trimming removed 2 bases from V and 6 bases from J, with 11 bases in between. The CDR3 totals 14 residues. Germline lookup yields CDR1 MNHEY and CDR2 SVGAGI. CDR3 amino acids: CASSYGGGSQPQHF. The DNA of the CDR3 is TGTGCCAGCAGTTACGGCGGGGGATCTCAGCCCCAGCATTTT.

V is TRBV19 and J is TRBJ1-3; D unresolved. CDR3 size: 15 residues. Germline V gives CDR1 LNHDA, CDR2 SQIVND (reference sequence). The V end was cut by 6 bases, the J end by 0 bases, with 12 bases between. The CDR3 region is CASRAGVNSGNTIYF. The CDR3 nucleotides are TGTGCCAGTAGGGCGGGAGTCAACTCTGGAAACACCATATATTTT.

J is TRBJ1-3 and V is TRBV7-2; D is undetermined. Trimming removed 7 bases from V and 1 base from J, with 14 bases in between. The CDR3 loop spans 15 amino acids. The germline gives CDR1 SGHTA, CDR2 FQGNSA. CDR3 region: CASTGLGLSGNTIYF. CDR3 DNA sequence: TGTGCCAGCACCGGTCTGGGGTTGTCTGGAAACACCATATATTTT.

V usage is TRBV5-4 and J usage is TRBJ1-2, with 8 bases fitting TRBD1. Germline lookup yields CDR1 SGHNT and CDR2 YYREEE (reference sequence). The CDR3 extends over 16 amino acids. V trimming: 1 base; J trimming: 6 bases; junction bases outside the gene matches: 11. CDR3 bases: TGTGCCAGCAGCTTGCCGGGAACCGGGACAGGAGATGGCTACACCTTC. It codes for CASSLPGTGTGDGYTF.

The chain carries TRBV7-2 and TRBJ2-3; D remains ambiguous. CDR3 size: 13 residues. Germline CDR1 and CDR2: SGHTA and FQGNSA. V lost 2 bases, J lost 7 bases, and 10 bases lay in between. For the CDR3, the DNA is TGTGCCAGCAGCTTAAGTACTGCCAATACGCAGTATTTT. Translated: CASSLSTANTQYF.